This T cell receptor beta chain was identified in a study of human T cells and chemical hapten exposure. The overall study: Enrolled patients were predominantly female and had alopecia areata, totalis or universalis. The study traced per-sample TCR yield variation mainly to small differences in pooled library volumes.

The CDR3 has 16 residues. Germline V gene sequence: CDR1 SGHTA, CDR2 FQGNSA. Between the trimmed V and J ends, which lost 1 base and 3 bases, there was a span of 13 bases. Indicated time point: pre-sensitization, week 0. Specified treatment: therapeutic diphenylcyclopropenone sensitization with weekly scalp DPC. The total RNA was obtained from whole blood that was not fractionated. TCRdb analysed the RACE reads with MiXCR anew, one entry per CDR3 protein. The repertoire holds 250,000 to 300,000 distinct CDR3 sequences, with roughly 7.7% as singletons. This receptor was taken from a man between 18 and 35 years old with alopecia areata. Some clones in this sample may be carry-over from other donors' samples. This rearrangement joins TRBV7-2 to TRBJ1-5; weak D call: TRBD1 (5 bases). Specimen: whole blood, collected in connection with sensitization to the hapten diphenylcyclopropenone (DPC). The CDR3 region has the DNA TGTGCCAGCAGCTTAGGAGGGACGGACTTCAATCAGCCCCAGCATTTT. This encodes CASSLGGTDFNQPQHF.